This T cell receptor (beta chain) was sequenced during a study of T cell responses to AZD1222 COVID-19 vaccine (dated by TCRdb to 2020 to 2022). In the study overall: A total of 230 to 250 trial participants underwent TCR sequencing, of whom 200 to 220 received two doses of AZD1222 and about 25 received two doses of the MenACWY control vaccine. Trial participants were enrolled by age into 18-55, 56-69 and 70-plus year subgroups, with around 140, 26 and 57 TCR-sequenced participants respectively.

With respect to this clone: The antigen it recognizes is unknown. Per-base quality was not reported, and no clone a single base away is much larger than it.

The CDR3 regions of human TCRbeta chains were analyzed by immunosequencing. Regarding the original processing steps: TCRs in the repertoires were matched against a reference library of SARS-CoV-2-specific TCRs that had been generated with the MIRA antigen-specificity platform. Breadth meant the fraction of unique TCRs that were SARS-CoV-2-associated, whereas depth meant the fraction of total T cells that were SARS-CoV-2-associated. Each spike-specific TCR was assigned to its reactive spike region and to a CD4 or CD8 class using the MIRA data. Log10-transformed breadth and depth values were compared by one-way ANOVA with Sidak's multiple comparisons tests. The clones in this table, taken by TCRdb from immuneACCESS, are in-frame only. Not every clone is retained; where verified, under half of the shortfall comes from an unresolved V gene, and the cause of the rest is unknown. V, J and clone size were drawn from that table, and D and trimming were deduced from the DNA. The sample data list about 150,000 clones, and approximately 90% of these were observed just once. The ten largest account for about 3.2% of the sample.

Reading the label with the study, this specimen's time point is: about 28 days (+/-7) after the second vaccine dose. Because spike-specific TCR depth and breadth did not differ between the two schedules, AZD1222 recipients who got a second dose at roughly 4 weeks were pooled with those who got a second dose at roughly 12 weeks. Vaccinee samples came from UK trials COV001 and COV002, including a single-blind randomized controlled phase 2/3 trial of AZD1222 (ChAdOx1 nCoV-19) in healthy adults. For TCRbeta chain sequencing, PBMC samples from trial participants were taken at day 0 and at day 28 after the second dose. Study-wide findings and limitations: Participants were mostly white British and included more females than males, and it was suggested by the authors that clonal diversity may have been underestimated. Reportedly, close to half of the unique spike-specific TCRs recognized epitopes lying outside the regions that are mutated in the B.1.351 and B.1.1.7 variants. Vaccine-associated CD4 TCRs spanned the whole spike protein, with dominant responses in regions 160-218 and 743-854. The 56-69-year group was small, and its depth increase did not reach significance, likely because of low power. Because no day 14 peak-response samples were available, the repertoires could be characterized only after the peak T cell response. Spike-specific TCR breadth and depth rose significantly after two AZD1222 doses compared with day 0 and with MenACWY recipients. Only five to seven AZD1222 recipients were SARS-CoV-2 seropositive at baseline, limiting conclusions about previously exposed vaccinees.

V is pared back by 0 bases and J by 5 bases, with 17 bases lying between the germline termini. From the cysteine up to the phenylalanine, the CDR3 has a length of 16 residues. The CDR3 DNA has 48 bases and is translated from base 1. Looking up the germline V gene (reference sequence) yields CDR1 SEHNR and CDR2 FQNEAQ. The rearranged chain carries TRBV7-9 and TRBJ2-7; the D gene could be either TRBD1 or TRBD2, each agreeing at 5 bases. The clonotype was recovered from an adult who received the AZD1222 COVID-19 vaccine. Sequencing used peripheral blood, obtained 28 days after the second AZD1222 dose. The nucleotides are TGTGCCAGCAGCTTAGCCAGCCGGGGACGGAGGAACGAGCAGTACTTC. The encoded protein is CASSLASRGRRNEQYF.